This TCR beta chain comes out of a study of a mutant IDH1 vaccine in newly diagnosed glioma. About the research overall: Eight vaccinations were given in weeks 1, 3, 5, 7, 11, 15, 19 and 23. Sex distribution of treated patients was about 60% male and around 38% female; mean age was around 40 years. Beforehand, treatment had been radiotherapy, temozolomide, or both; the majority received both.

V lost 4 bases to trimming and J lost 0 bases, with 20 bases between them. The CDR3 totals 19 residues. Germline CDR1 SGHRS, CDR2 YFSETQ. Comment on this clone: Its antigen is not identified.

Time point: week 23, last vaccination. The content of each vaccine dose was 300 ug of mutant IDH1 20-mer peptide, and topical imiquimod accompanied it. Profiling relied on immunoSEQ multiplex PCR, and the TCRdb table lists in-frame clones only, not all of them. Of about 54,000 clones detected, roughly 80% appear once; the ten largest clones hold 5% to 7.5%. This clonotype originated in a man in his forties with glioma. The sample consisted of PBMCs, taken from a glioma patient whose treatment included an IDH1 peptide vaccine. The J gene is TRBJ2-6, the V gene TRBV5-1; a weak D match, TRBD1 (6 bases). The CDR3 nucleotides read TGCGCCAGCAGCGGAATCCGGACAGATGGATTCTCTGGGGCCAACGTCCTGACTTTC. Translated, it gives CASSGIRTDGFSGANVLTF.